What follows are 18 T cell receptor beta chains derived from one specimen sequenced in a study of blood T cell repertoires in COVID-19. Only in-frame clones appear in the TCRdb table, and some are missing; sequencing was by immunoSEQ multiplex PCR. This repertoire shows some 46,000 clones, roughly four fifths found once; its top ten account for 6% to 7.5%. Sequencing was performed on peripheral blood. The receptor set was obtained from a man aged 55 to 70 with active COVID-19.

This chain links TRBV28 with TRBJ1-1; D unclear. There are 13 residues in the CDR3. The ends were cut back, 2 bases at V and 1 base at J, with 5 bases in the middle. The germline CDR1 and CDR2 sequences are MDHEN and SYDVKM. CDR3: CASSLHRNTEAFF. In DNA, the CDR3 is TGTGCCAGCAGTTTACACAGGAACACTGAAGCTTTCTTT.

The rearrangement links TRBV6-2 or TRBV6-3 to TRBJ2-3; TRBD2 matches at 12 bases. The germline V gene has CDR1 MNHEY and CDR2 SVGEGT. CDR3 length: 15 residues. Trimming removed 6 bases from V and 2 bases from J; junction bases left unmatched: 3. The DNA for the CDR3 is TGTGCCAGCAGCTCTAGCGGGGGGGCCACAGATACGCAGTATTTT. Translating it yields CASSSSGGATDTQYF.

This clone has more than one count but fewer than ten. CDR3 in DNA: TGCGCCAGCAGCCGTACCGGGACAGGGGCCGATGGCTACACCTTC. Translation: CASSRTGTGADGYTF. The rearrangement uses TRBV5-1 and TRBJ1-2; 10 positions match TRBD1. Germline CDR1 is SGHRS and CDR2 is YFSETQ. The CDR3 is made up of 15 amino acids. Germline trimming cut 4 bases from V and 6 bases from J; bases unmatched to any gene: 9.

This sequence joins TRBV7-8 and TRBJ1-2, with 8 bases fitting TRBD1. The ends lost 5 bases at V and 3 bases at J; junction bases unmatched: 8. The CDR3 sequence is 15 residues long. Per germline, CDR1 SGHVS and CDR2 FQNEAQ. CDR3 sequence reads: CASSAGTGIDYGYTF. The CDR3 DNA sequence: TGTGCCAGCAGCGCAGGGACAGGAATAGACTATGGCTACACCTTC.

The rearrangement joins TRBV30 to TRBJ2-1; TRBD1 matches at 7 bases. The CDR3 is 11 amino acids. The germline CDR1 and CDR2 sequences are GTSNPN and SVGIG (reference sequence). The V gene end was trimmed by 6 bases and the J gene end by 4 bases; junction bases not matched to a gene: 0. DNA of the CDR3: TGTGCCTGCAGGGGGTACAATGAGCAGTTCTTC. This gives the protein CACRGYNEQFF.

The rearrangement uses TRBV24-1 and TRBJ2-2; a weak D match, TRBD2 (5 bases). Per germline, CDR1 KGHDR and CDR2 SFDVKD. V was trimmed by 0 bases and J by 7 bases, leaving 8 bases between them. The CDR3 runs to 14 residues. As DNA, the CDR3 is TGTGCCACCAGTGATTTGGGGAGTCGCGGGGAGCTGTTTTTT. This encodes CATSDLGSRGELFF.

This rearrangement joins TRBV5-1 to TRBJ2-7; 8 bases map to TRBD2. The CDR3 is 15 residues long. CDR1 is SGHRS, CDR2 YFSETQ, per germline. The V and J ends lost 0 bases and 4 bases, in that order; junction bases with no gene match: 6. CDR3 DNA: TGCGCCAGCAGCTTGGTAGCGGGACCAGAATACGAGCAGTACTTC. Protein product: CASSLVAGPEYEQYF.

CDR3 protein: CASGQVFNEQFF. DNA of the CDR3: TGTGCCAGTGGACAGGTATTCAATGAGCAGTTCTTC. The V and J genes are TRBV19 and TRBJ2-1; 7 positions match TRBD1. Losses at the gene ends were 8 bases for V and 6 bases for J; bases not matched to a gene: 4. Germline values: CDR1 LNHDA, CDR2 SQIVND (reference sequence). The CDR3 loop spans 12 amino acids.

CDR3 in amino acids: CASSLVGGGASDTQYF. The CDR3 DNA sequence: TGTGCCAGCAGCTTGGTAGGCGGGGGGGCATCCGATACGCAGTATTTT. The J gene is TRBJ2-3, the V gene TRBV5-8; 9 positions match TRBD2. Germline V gene data show CDR1 as SGHTS and CDR2 as YDEGEE. There are 16 residues in the CDR3. Germline trimming cut 0 bases from V and 6 bases from J; bases unmatched to any gene: 8.

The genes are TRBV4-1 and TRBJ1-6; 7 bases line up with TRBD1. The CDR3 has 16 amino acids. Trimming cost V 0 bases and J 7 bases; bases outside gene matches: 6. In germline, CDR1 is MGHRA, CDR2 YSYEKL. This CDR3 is CASSQDRQGANSPLHF. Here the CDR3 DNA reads TGCGCCAGCAGCCAAGATAGACAGGGAGCCAATTCACCCCTCCACTTT.

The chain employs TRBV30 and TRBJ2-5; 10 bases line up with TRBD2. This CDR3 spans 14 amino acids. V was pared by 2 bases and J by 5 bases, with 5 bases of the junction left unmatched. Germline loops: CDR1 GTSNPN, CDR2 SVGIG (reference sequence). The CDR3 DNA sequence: TGTGCCTGGAGTCCCGGGACTAGCGTGGAGACCCAGTACTTC. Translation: CAWSPGTSVETQYF.

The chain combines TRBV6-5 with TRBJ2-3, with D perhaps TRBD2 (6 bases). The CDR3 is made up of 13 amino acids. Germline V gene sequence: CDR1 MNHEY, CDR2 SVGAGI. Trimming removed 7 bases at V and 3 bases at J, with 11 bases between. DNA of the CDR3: TGTGCCAGCAAGACTGCGGGGACAGATACGCAGTATTTT. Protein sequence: CASKTAGTDTQYF.

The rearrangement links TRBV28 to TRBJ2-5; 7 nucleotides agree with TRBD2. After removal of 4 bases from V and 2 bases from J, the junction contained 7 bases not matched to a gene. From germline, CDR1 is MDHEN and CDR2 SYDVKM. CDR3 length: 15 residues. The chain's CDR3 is CASSSSGTAQETQYF. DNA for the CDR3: TGTGCCAGCAGTTCTAGCGGTACTGCTCAAGAGACCCAGTACTTC.

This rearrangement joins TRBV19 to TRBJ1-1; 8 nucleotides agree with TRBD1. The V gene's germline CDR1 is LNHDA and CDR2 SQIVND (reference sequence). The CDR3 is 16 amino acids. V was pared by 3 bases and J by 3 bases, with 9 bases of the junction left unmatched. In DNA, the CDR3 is TGTGCCAGTAGTATGGGTACAGGGGGACGGGACACTGAAGCTTTCTTT. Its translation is CASSMGTGGRDTEAFF. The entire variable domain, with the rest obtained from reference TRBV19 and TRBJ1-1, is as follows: DGGITQSPKYLFRKEGQNVTLSCEQNLNHDAMYWYRQDPGQGLRLIYYSQIVNDFQKGDIAEGYSVSREKKESFPLTVTSAQKNPTAFYLCASSMGTGGRDTEAFFGQGTRLTVV.

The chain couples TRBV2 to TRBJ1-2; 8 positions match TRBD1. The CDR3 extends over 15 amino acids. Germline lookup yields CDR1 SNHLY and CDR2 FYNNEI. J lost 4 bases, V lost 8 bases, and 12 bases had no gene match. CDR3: CASLLLPGGSYGYTF. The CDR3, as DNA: TGTGCCAGCTTACTACTTCCAGGGGGCTCCTATGGCTACACCTTC.

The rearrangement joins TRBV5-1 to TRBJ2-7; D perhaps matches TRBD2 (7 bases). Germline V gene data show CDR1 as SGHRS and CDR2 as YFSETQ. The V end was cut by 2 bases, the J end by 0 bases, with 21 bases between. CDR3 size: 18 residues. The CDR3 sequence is CASSFIPLNRGASYEQYF. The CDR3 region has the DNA TGCGCCAGCAGCTTTATCCCGCTTAACCGGGGGGCCTCCTACGAGCAGTACTTC.

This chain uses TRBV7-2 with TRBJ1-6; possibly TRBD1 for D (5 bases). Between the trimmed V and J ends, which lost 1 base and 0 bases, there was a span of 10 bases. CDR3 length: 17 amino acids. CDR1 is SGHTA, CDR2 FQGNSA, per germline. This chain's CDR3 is CASSLGQGRSYNSPLHF. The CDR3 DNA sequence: TGTGCCAGCAGCTTAGGGCAGGGTCGCTCCTATAATTCACCCCTCCACTTT. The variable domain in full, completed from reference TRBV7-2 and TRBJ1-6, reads GAGVSQSPSNKVTEKGKDVELRCDPISGHTALYWYRQSLGQGLEFLIYFQGNSAPDKSGLPSDRFSAERTGGSVSTLTIQRTQQEDSAVYLCASSLGQGRSYNSPLHFGNGTRLTVT.

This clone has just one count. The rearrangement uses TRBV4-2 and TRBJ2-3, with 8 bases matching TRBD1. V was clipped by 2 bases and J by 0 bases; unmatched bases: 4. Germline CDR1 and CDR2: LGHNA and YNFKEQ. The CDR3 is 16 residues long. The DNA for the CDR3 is TGTGCCAGCAGCCAACTGACAGGGGCTAGCACAGATACGCAGTATTTT. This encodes CASSQLTGASTDTQYF.